This T cell receptor (beta chain) was retrieved from a study of tumor-infiltrating lymphocytes in oesophageal squamous cell carcinoma. This clonotype was counted between two and nine times. Germline assignment: CDR1 SGHAT and CDR2 FQNNGV. The CDR3 is made up of 14 amino acids. V was trimmed by 8 bases and J by 0 bases, leaving 11 bases between them. TCRdb redid the calling of the PCR reads with MiXCR, one entry per CDR3 protein. This sample yields around 12,000 distinct CDR3 sequences, of which 50% to 65% are seen a single time; 32% belongs to the top ten. The sequencing input was esophageal tumor tissue. The V gene is TRBV11-2, the J gene TRBJ2-1; weak D call: TRBD1 (6 bases). The receptor was derived from a female donor with esophageal squamous cell carcinoma. CDR3 nucleotide sequence: TGTGCCAGCCGGCAGGGGTCCTCCTACAATGAGCAGTTCTTC. Translated: CASRQGSSYNEQFF. Full variable domain (outside the CDR3, taken from reference TRBV11-2 and TRBJ2-1): EAGVAQSPRYKIIEKRQSVAFWCNPISGHATLYWYQQILGQGPKLLIQFQNNGVVDDSQLPKDRFSAERLKGVDSTLKIQPAKLEDSAVYLCASRQGSSYNEQFFGPGTRLTVL.